These 29 T cell receptor beta chains came from one sample sequenced in a study of cytomegalovirus exposure and HLA in healthy donors. Assay used: immunoSEQ multiplex PCR; TCRdb lists only in-frame clones, some missing. Here the sample spans 150,000 to 200,000 clones, roughly nine tenths being singletons. Material for sequencing was PBMCs. Every receptor here comes from a woman between 18 and 29 years old in good health and CMV-seropositive.

The table lists this clone with a count of one. The chain carries TRBV2 and TRBJ2-3, with TRBD2 matching 10 bases. CDR3 length: 19 residues. V was clipped by 1 base and J by 0 bases; unmatched bases: 10. CDR1 and CDR2 from the germline V gene are SNHLY and FYNNEI. The CDR3 DNA is TGTGCCAGCAGTGAAGTGGCACTAGCGGGACTTAATAGCACAGATACGCAGTATTTT. The encoded protein is CASSEVALAGLNSTDTQYF.

The V and J genes are TRBV5-1 and TRBJ2-3, with TRBD1 matching over 9 bases. The ends lost 2 bases at V and 2 bases at J; junction bases unmatched: 3. The CDR3 runs to 15 residues. Germline assignment: CDR1 SGHRS and CDR2 YFSETQ. DNA of the CDR3: TGCGCCAGCAGCTTAGGGGACAGGGCCACAGATACGCAGTATTTT. As protein: CASSLGDRATDTQYF.

The genes are TRBV29-1 and TRBJ2-1; 7 nucleotides line up with TRBD1. CDR1 and CDR2 (germline): SQVTM, ANQGSEA. V dropped 5 bases and J dropped 7; count of bases not matched to a gene: 14. CDR3 length equals 15 residues. The DNA of the CDR3 is TGCAGCGTTAACTCGAGGAACAGGGGCATGAATGAGCAGTTCTTC. Amino acids: CSVNSRNRGMNEQFF.

The chain joins TRBV6-1 to TRBJ1-5; 7 nucleotides match TRBD1. Germline V CDR1 and CDR2: MNHNS, SASEGT. This CDR3 has 15 residues. The junction had 8 bases not matched to a gene; V was cut back by 5 bases and J by 4 bases. The CDR3 coding sequence is TGTGCCAGCAGTCCTCGACAGGGCGTAAATCAGCCCCAGCATTTT. As protein: CASSPRQGVNQPQHF.

The chain has TRBV19 and TRBJ2-1; the D is unclear. The CDR3 contains 13 residues. The germline V gene encodes CDR1 LNHDA and CDR2 SQIVND (reference sequence). Trimming shortened V by 3 bases and J by 6 bases, and 9 bases separated the two germline ends. This CDR3 reads CASSIALVNEQFF. The CDR3 DNA is TGTGCCAGTAGTATCGCGCTAGTCAATGAGCAGTTCTTC. Complete variable domain (other parts from reference TRBV19 and TRBJ2-1): DGGITQSPKYLFRKEGQNVTLSCEQNLNHDAMYWYRQDPGQGLRLIYYSQIVNDFQKGDIAEGYSVSREKKESFPLTVTSAQKNPTAFYLCASSIALVNEQFFGPGTRLTVL.

The chain joins TRBV11-2 to TRBJ2-7; TRBD2 matches 7 bases. V lost 4 bases, J lost 6 bases, and 12 bases stayed unmatched. The CDR3 sequence is 15 residues long. From germline, CDR1 is SGHAT and CDR2 FQNNGV. The CDR3: CASSSTRDYPFEQYF. The CDR3 DNA reads TGTGCCAGCAGCTCAACCCGGGACTACCCCTTCGAGCAGTACTTC.

Only a few counts were recorded for this clone. The chain couples TRBV11-2 to TRBJ1-2; a possible D gene is TRBD1 (6 bases). Trimming left V 3 bases short and J 6 bases short, with 14 bases between. Germline CDR1 is SGHAT and CDR2 is FQNNGV. The CDR3 has 14 residues. This CDR3 is CASSLSTGLDGYTF. The CDR3 nucleotides read TGTGCCAGCAGCTTGTCAACAGGGTTGGATGGCTACACCTTC.

The chain links TRBV19 to TRBJ1-2, with TRBD1 as a possible D gene (5 bases). CDR3 length: 16 residues. The germline gives CDR1 LNHDA, CDR2 SQIVND (reference sequence). The ends were cut back, 2 bases at V and 3 bases at J, with 16 bases in the middle. The CDR3 loop reads CASSIRRGTGDYGYTF. The CDR3 nucleotides are TGTGCCAGTAGTATACGGCGGGGGACTGGTGACTATGGCTACACCTTC.

Comments on this clone: The germline gene is not matched at one end of the junction; a read error may be the cause. J is TRBJ2-2 and V is TRBV5-4; TRBD2 agrees at 10 bases. The CDR3 has 17 amino acids. Looked up from germline, CDR1 is SGHNT and CDR2 is YYREEE (reference sequence). The CDR3 loop reads CASSLAGGPLNAGELFF. The CDR3 DNA is TGTGCCAGCAGCTTAGCGGGAGGGCCGCTGAACGCCGGGGAGCTGTTTTTT.

The V call is TRBV2, the J call TRBJ2-7; 8 bases align to TRBD2. This CDR3 comprises 14 residues. The V gene's germline CDR1 is SNHLY and CDR2 FYNNEI. V lost 2 bases and J lost 4; bases outside the gene matches: 4. CDR3 bases: TGTGCCAGCAGTGAAAAACTAGCGGCTTACGAGCAGTACTTC. Its translation is CASSEKLAAYEQYF.

The chain carries TRBV10-3 and TRBJ1-2; 9 positions match TRBD1. V lost 10 bases to trimming and J lost 6 bases; unmatched junction nucleotides: 12. This CDR3 spans 14 amino acids. CDR1 and CDR2 (germline): ENHRY, SYGVKD. DNA for the CDR3: TGTGCCACCGTCCGAGACACAGGGGGCAATGGCTACACCTTC. This encodes CATVRDTGGNGYTF.

V and J are TRBV9 and TRBJ2-3; 9 nucleotides line up with TRBD2. This CDR3 is built from 15 residues. Germline V gives CDR1 SGDLS, CDR2 YYNGEE. Trimming took 3 bases from V and 4 from J; bases not matched to a gene: 6. CDR3 bases: TGTGCCAGCAGCGCCCGGGAGCGGGAGGCAGATACGCAGTATTTT. Translating gives CASSAREREADTQYF.

In this sample, this clone turned up a few times. The V and J genes are TRBV5-1 and TRBJ2-5; D might be TRBD2 (5 bases). The V gene's germline CDR1 is SGHRS and CDR2 YFSETQ. Trimming shortened V by 1 base and J by 3 bases, and 7 bases separated the two germline ends. This CDR3 comprises 13 residues. DNA of the CDR3: TGCGCCAGCAGCTTGTTCGGGGAAGAGACCCAGTACTTC. Protein sequence: CASSLFGEETQYF.

This clone was seen only a few times. The rearrangement uses TRBV5-1 and TRBJ2-5, with D possibly matching TRBD2 (5 bases). The germline gives CDR1 SGHRS, CDR2 YFSETQ. The V gene lost 4 bases and the J gene lost 2 bases, with 9 bases spanning the gap. This CDR3 region has 13 residues. The CDR3 DNA reads TGCGCCAGCAGCCGGGGAGCTCAAGAGACCCAGTACTTC. It translates to CASSRGAQETQYF.

CDR3 loop: CASSDGKRQPQHF. Written as DNA, the CDR3 is TGTGCCAGCAGCGACGGGAAGAGACAGCCCCAGCATTTT. This chain joins TRBV6-5 and TRBJ1-5; D gene unclear. Germline CDR1 is MNHEY and CDR2 is SVGAGI. This CDR3 comprises 13 residues. V lost 6 bases and J 7 bases, leaving 13 bases between the germline ends.

The chain is built from TRBV27 and TRBJ2-5; 7 bases fit TRBD1. The end of the DNA is better explained by TRBJ2-7, so the J call may be wrong. The CDR3 runs to 14 residues. From germline, CDR1 is MNHEY and CDR2 SMNVEV (reference sequence). CDR3 region: CASSGQVGPYEQYF. CDR3 nucleotide sequence: TGTGCCAGCAGTGGACAGGTGGGACCCTACGAGCAGTACTTC.

V usage is TRBV12-5 and J usage is TRBJ2-7, with a weak D call TRBD2 (6 bases). This CDR3 has 13 amino acids. The germline V gene encodes CDR1 LGHNT and CDR2 FRNRAP. V lost 8 bases and J lost 0, with 11 bases in between. The CDR3 loop is CASRGGSSYEQYF. The CDR3 DNA reads TGTGCTAGTCGTGGGGGGAGCTCCTACGAGCAGTACTTC.

The rearrangement links TRBV28 to TRBJ2-3; 10 nucleotides match TRBD2. Germline assignment: CDR1 MDHEN and CDR2 SYDVKM. J was trimmed by 9 bases and V by 5 bases; bases with no gene match: 14. The CDR3 loop spans 16 amino acids. CDR3 sequence: CASSIAGGARAKTQYF. The CDR3 DNA reads TGTGCCAGCAGTATAGCGGGAGGCGCCCGGGCGAAGACGCAGTATTTT.

The V gene is TRBV5-1, the J gene TRBJ1-4; D call uncertain. V was cut by 4 bases and J by 0 bases, with 7 bases left in between. Germline CDR1 reads SGHRS; CDR2 reads YFSETQ. This CDR3 has 14 residues. CDR3 residues: CASSPRTTNEKLFF. CDR3 sequence (DNA): TGCGCCAGCAGCCCGCGGACAACTAATGAAAAACTGTTTTTT.

A remark on this clone: This CDR3 is also generated by other DNA sequences in the sample. This chain uses TRBV7-3 with TRBJ1-1; tentatively, D is TRBD1 (5 bases). CDR3 length equals 13 residues. CDR1 SGHTA and CDR2 FQGTGA come from the germline V gene. The V end lost 2 bases, the J end lost 3 bases, and 7 bases lay between the germline ends. The CDR3 DNA sequence: TGTGCCAGCAGCTTATCCAGGGACACTGAAGCTTTCTTT. This gives the protein CASSLSRDTEAFF.

This clone turned up a few times. Distinct nucleotide sequences in the sample also encode this CDR3. The chain joins TRBV7-9 to TRBJ1-1, with D perhaps TRBD1 (5 bases). Germline loops: CDR1 SEHNR, CDR2 FQNEAQ (reference sequence). The CDR3 extends over 13 amino acids. V was shortened by 5 bases and J by 1 base, with 8 bases between the two germline ends. The CDR3 DNA reads as TGTGCCAGCAGCCTTACAGGGAACACTGAAGCTTTCTTT. Its protein product is CASSLTGNTEAFF.

This clone was seen once. This chain joins TRBV7-3 and TRBJ2-5; D perhaps matches TRBD1 (5 bases). V was trimmed by 1 base and J by 4 bases, leaving 10 bases between them. CDR3 length: 14 amino acids. Germline values: CDR1 SGHTA, CDR2 FQGTGA. The CDR3 sequence: CASSLRGGAETQYF. The DNA of the CDR3 is TGTGCCAGCAGCTTAAGGGGTGGGGCAGAGACCCAGTACTTC.

The genes are TRBV6-1 and TRBJ2-3; unclear D gene. Trimming took off 2 bases at V and 0 bases at J, with 6 bases between the two ends. CDR1 is MNHNS and CDR2 is SASEGT in the germline V gene. This CDR3 region has 14 residues. DNA of the CDR3: TGTGCCAGCAGTGAAATGGCTAGCACAGATACGCAGTATTTT. It encodes CASSEMASTDTQYF.

This clone has only one observation. The V and J genes are TRBV6-1 and TRBJ1-4, with D possibly matching TRBD1 (5 bases). Between the trimmed V and J ends, which lost 2 bases and 0 bases, there was a span of 10 bases. The CDR3 extends over 16 amino acids. In germline, CDR1 is MNHNS, CDR2 SASEGT. The chain's CDR3 is CASSEWGVATNEKLFF. In DNA, the CDR3 is TGTGCCAGCAGTGAATGGGGGGTTGCAACTAATGAAAAACTGTTTTTT.

This rearrangement joins TRBV5-1 to TRBJ2-1; TRBD2 is a possible D gene (5 bases). Germline assignment: CDR1 SGHRS and CDR2 YFSETQ. V lost 5 bases and J lost 2, with 11 bases in between. CDR3 length: 14 residues. The DNA for the CDR3 is TGCGCCAGCAGGAGGGCCGGCGCCTACAATGAGCAGTTCTTC. Residues: CASRRAGAYNEQFF.

This chain links TRBV11-3 with TRBJ2-5, with D unresolved. V gave up 1 base and J gave up 4 bases, with 10 bases separating them. CDR3 length: 14 amino acids. Germline CDR1 reads SGHNT; CDR2 reads YENEEA. CDR3 in amino acids: CASSLVSPPETQYF. The DNA for the CDR3 is TGTGCCAGCAGCTTAGTTAGCCCTCCAGAGACCCAGTACTTC.

The chain links TRBV25-1 to TRBJ2-5; 10 positions agree with TRBD2. V was pared by 5 bases and J by 1 base, with 1 base of the junction left unmatched. This CDR3 has 14 amino acids. The germline CDR1 and CDR2 sequences are MGHDK and SYGVNS. The DNA of the CDR3 is TGTGCCAGCAGTAGCGGGAGGGTCCAAGAGACCCAGTACTTC. This gives the protein CASSSGRVQETQYF.

This sequence joins TRBV19 and TRBJ2-6; TRBD1 might be the D (7 bases). Trimming removed 1 base at V and 2 bases at J, with 12 bases between. This CDR3 spans 17 amino acids. The germline V gene encodes CDR1 LNHDA and CDR2 SQIVND (reference sequence). CDR3 sequence (DNA): TGTGCCAGTAGTATAGCGGGCAGGGGGGCTGGGGCCAACGTCCTGACTTTC. Its translation: CASSIAGRGAGANVLTF.

The CDR3 loop is CASSYSNHGNQPQHF. CDR3 coding DNA: TGTGCCAGCAGTTACTCGAATCACGGGAATCAGCCCCAGCATTTT. The V call is TRBV6-5, the J call TRBJ1-5; D is unclear. The CDR3 has 15 residues. CDR1 is MNHEY and CDR2 is SVGAGI in the germline V gene. V lost 0 bases, J lost 4 bases, and 10 bases lay in between.